Given below is one T cell receptor beta chain in context. With a much larger clone just one base away, this may be a read error. Amplified TCR beta CDR3 regions came from RNA transcripts. TCR CDR3 regions were first amplified by RT-PCR with HTBI primers. Each CDR3 protein is one row after TCRdb ran MiXCR on the multiplex PCR reads. The sample lists 350,000 or so distinct CDR3 sequences; about a sixth were seen once. Germline V gene data show CDR1 as GTSNPN and CDR2 as SVGIG (reference sequence). The CDR3 covers 13 residues. The data were obtained in a study of T cells in Graves' hyperthyroidism and ophthalmopathy. Study-level background: Peripheral blood sampling occurred at initial diagnosis, before any treatment.

The source of this sequence is a woman aged 25 to 39 with Graves' hyperthyroidism that later progressed to Graves' ophthalmopathy. J is TRBJ2-7 and V is TRBV30; D is undetermined. Sequences were obtained from blood. The CDR3 sequence is CACTKTDSYDQYF. The CDR3 nucleotides are TGTGCCTGCACGAAGACGGATTCCTACGATCAGTACTTC.